The entry below describes one T cell receptor (beta chain). The source of the sample is a study of siplizumab effects on memory and regulatory T cells. Germline CDR1 and CDR2: SGHRS and YFSETQ. The CDR3 length is 9 residues. Trimming shortened V by 5 bases and J by 15 bases, and 8 bases separated the two germline ends. Produced via immunoSEQ multiplex PCR; TCRdb's table is partial and in-frame only. The data contain over 100,000 clones, approximately 90% of them seen just once; the ten biggest clones take up under 0.75%. The sample consisted of Tregs sorted from blood. The V call is TRBV5-1, the J call TRBJ2-2; D is unclear. This TCR derives from a human donor in good health. CDR3 protein: CASRQKVFF. CDR3 sequence (DNA): TGCGCCAGCAGGCAAAAGGTGTTTTTT.